This T cell receptor (beta chain) was observed in a study of T cell responses to AZD1222 COVID-19 vaccine. By share, this clone ranks as medium-sized. CDR3 size: 17 residues. Germline V gene data show CDR1 as SGHRS and CDR2 as YFSETQ. Trimming removed 5 bases from V and 4 bases from J, with 24 bases in between. The protocol was immunoSEQ multiplex PCR, while the TCRdb copy is restricted to in-frame clones and leaves out a portion. The sample has more than 60,000 clones, 83% seen once; the top ten hold 1.3%. The TCR was taken from an adult who received the AZD1222 COVID-19 vaccine. The sequenced sample was peripheral blood, obtained 28 days after the second AZD1222 dose. The chain combines TRBV5-1 with TRBJ1-1, with D tentatively TRBD1 (5 bases). CDR3 in DNA: TGCGCCAGCAGGAGCCCTACCACGGGCGGCGGGGGCACTGAAGCTTTCTTT. Amino acids: CASRSPTTGGGGTEAFF.